The 10 T cell receptor beta chains in this list originate from one sample, sequenced in a study of T cells in localized non-small cell lung cancer. Here immunoSEQ multiplex PCR was the method, and the copy in TCRdb shows in-frame clones only, minus some. There are 23,000 or so clones in the sample; approximately 88% occur only once, and under 10% lies in the top ten. Sequences were derived from peripheral blood mononuclear cells, sampled before any cancer treatment. Receptors originate from a woman aged 35 to 70 with stage III lung adenocarcinoma.

This clone was recorded a few times. The chain joins TRBV5-4 to TRBJ2-3; 9 nucleotides line up with TRBD2. Trimming at V came to 4 bases and at J to 2 bases, leaving 14 bases not matched to a gene. Per the germline V gene, CDR1 is SGHNT and CDR2 is YYREEE (reference sequence). The CDR3 totals 18 residues. CDR3 sequence (DNA): TGTGCCAGCAGCCGCATCCCCGGGACTAGCCTCTACACAGATACGCAGTATTTT. It encodes CASSRIPGTSLYTDTQYF. Combining the CDR3 with reference TRBV5-4 and TRBJ2-3 gives the whole variable domain ETGVTQSPTHLIKTRGQQVTLRCSSQSGHNTVSWYQQALGQGPQFIFQYYREEENGRGNFPPRFSGLQFPNYSSELNVNALELDDSALYLCASSRIPGTSLYTDTQYFGPGTRLTVL.

The V gene is TRBV2, the J gene TRBJ1-1; possible D gene TRBD1, 5 bases. CDR1 is SNHLY and CDR2 is FYNNEI in the germline V gene. The CDR3 contains 14 residues. V shed 5 bases and J shed 7 bases, with 17 bases lying between them. The CDR3 nucleotides read TGTGCCAGCAGTTCCGGGACCCTTCGGGGTGAAGCTTTCTTT. It translates to CASSSGTLRGEAFF.

The rearrangement links TRBV5-4 to TRBJ2-7, with 9 bases fitting TRBD2. V shed 1 base, J shed 2 bases, and the junction held 4 bases outside the gene matches. CDR1 and CDR2 from the germline V gene are SGHNT and YYREEE (reference sequence). The CDR3 consists of 15 residues. CDR3 amino acids: CASSLWGGGAYEQYF. The CDR3, as DNA: TGTGCCAGCAGCTTGTGGGGCGGGGGGGCCTACGAGCAGTACTTC.

V usage is TRBV5-4 and J usage is TRBJ1-4; 8 bases agree with TRBD1. CDR1 and CDR2 from the germline V gene are SGHNT and YYREEE (reference sequence). V trimming: 1 base; J trimming: 6 bases; junction bases outside the gene matches: 2. The CDR3 contains 14 residues. The CDR3 region has the DNA TGTGCCAGCAGCTTGACAGGGGGGGATGAAAAACTGTTTTTT. Its translation is CASSLTGGDEKLFF.

The rearrangement uses TRBV10-2 and TRBJ2-7; 8 bases map to TRBD2. CDR3 length: 17 amino acids. In germline, CDR1 is WSHSY, CDR2 SAAADI. After removal of 0 bases from V and 1 base from J, the junction contained 8 bases not matched to a gene. CDR3 residues: CASSESATGTSSYEQYF. The CDR3 DNA reads as TGCGCCAGCAGTGAGTCCGCTACCGGGACTAGTTCCTACGAGCAGTACTTC.

This rearrangement joins TRBV5-4 to TRBJ1-2; D is undetermined. Germline V gene sequence: CDR1 SGHNT, CDR2 YYREEE (reference sequence). The CDR3 consists of 13 residues. Trimming stripped 0 bases from V and 8 bases from J, with 11 bases between. The CDR3 is CASSLAARYGYTF. In DNA, the CDR3 is TGTGCCAGCAGCTTGGCCGCGAGGTACGGCTACACCTTC.

This chain uses TRBV2 with TRBJ2-7; 7 nucleotides align to TRBD2. V shed 0 bases, J shed 3 bases, and the junction held 8 bases outside the gene matches. The CDR3 consists of 16 residues. Germline CDR1 SNHLY, CDR2 FYNNEI. The CDR3 nucleotides read TGTGCCAGCAGTGAAGCTGGGAGGGAGTGGGTCTACGAGCAGTACTTC. Translating gives CASSEAGREWVYEQYF.

V gene TRBV5-1 combines with J gene TRBJ2-7; D may be TRBD2 (5 bases). V lost 5 bases and J lost 7, with 19 bases in between. In germline, CDR1 is SGHRS, CDR2 YFSETQ. The CDR3 runs 14 residues. The CDR3 DNA sequence: TGCGCCAGCAGTCCCGCGACCTCTACGGGGGAGCAGTACTTC. It translates to CASSPATSTGEQYF.

The chain links TRBV10-1 to TRBJ2-5; the D is unclear. Trimming cost V 4 bases and J 5 bases, with 14 bases left between them. Germline V gives CDR1 WNHNN, CDR2 SYGVQD (reference sequence). The CDR3 has 14 amino acids. CDR3 protein: CASSADLRLETQYF. CDR3 coding DNA: TGCGCCAGCAGTGCCGACTTGCGACTCGAGACCCAGTACTTC.

The chain carries TRBV6-1 and TRBJ2-1; TRBD2 matches at 13 bases. This CDR3 has 15 residues. V gave up 5 bases and J gave up 7 bases; unmatched junction bases: 5. Germline CDR1 is MNHNS and CDR2 is SASEGT. CDR3 protein: CASSKLAGGTNEQFF. CDR3 coding DNA: TGTGCCAGCAGTAAACTAGCGGGAGGGACGAATGAGCAGTTCTTC.